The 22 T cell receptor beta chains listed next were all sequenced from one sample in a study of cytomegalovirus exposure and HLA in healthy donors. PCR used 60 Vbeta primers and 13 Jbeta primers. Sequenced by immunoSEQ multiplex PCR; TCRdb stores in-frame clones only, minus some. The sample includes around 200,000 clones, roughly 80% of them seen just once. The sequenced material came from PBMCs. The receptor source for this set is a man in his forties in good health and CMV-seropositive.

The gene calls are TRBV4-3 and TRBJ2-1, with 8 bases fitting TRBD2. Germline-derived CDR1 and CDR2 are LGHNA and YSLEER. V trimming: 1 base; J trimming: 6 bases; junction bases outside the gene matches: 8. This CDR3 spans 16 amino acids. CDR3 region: CASSQGFAGGLNEQFF. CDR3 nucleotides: TGCGCCAGCAGCCAAGGCTTTGCGGGGGGTCTCAATGAGCAGTTCTTC.

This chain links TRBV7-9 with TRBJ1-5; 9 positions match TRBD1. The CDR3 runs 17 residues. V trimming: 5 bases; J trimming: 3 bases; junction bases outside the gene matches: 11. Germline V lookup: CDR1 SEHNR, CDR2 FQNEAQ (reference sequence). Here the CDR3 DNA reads TGTGCCAGCAGCCCCGACCCCGGGACAGGGAACAATCAGCCCCAGCATTTT. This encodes CASSPDPGTGNNQPQHF.

The chain's CDR3 is CASSLWAGTGNQPQHF. In nucleotides, the CDR3 is TGTGCCAGCAGTTTATGGGCTGGGACTGGCAATCAGCCCCAGCATTTT. This sequence joins TRBV28 and TRBJ1-5; the D gene is possibly TRBD1 (5 bases). Germline lookup yields CDR1 MDHEN and CDR2 SYDVKM. The V and J ends lost 0 bases and 2 bases respectively, with 11 bases between them. This CDR3 spans 16 amino acids.

The CDR3 sequence: CASSSWTGGNEKLFF. In DNA, the CDR3 is TGTGCCAGCAGCTCGTGGACAGGGGGCAATGAAAAACTGTTTTTT. The chain carries TRBV7-2 and TRBJ1-4; TRBD1 matches 11 bases. The germline V gene encodes CDR1 SGHTA and CDR2 FQGNSA. The CDR3 is 15 amino acids. V trimming: 4 bases; J trimming: 5 bases; junction bases outside the gene matches: 3.

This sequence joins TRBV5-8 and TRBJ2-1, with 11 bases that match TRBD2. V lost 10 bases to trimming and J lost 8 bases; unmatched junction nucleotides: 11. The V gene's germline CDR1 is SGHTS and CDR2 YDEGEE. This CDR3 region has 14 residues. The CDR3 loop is CALGISGGADEQFF. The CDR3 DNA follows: TGTGCCCTCGGAATTAGCGGGGGGGCCGATGAGCAGTTCTTC.

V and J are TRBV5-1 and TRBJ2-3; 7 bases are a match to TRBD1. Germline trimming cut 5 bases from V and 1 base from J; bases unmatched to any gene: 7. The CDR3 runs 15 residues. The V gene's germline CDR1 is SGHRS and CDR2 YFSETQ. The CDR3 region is CASRPTGLGTDTQYF. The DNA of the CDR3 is TGCGCCAGCAGACCGACAGGGTTGGGCACAGATACGCAGTATTTT. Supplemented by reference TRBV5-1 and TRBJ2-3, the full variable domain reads KAGVTQTPRYLIKTRGQQVTLSCSPISGHRSVSWYQQTPGQGLQFLFEYFSETQRNKGNFPGRFSGRQFSNSRSEMNVSTLELGDSALYLCASRPTGLGTDTQYFGPGTRLTVL.

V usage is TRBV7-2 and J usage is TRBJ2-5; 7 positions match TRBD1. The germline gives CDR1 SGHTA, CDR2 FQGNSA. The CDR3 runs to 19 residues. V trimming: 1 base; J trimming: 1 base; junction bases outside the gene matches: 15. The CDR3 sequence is CASSLVGWGPRGSQETQYF. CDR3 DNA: TGTGCCAGCAGCTTAGTGGGATGGGGTCCCAGGGGGAGCCAAGAGACCCAGTACTTC.

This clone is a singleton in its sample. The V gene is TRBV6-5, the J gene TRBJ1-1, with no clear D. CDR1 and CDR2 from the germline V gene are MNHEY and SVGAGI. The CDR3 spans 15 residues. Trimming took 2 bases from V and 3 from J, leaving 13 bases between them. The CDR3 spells CASSYRGRSDTEAFF. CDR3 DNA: TGTGCCAGCAGTTACCGAGGGCGGTCGGACACTGAAGCTTTCTTT.

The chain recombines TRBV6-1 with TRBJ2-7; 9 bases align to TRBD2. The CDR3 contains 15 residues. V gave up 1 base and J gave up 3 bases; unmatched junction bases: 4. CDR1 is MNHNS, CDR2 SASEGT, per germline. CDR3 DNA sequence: TGTGCCAGCAGTGAAGTGAGGCGGGGGGGCTACGAGCAGTACTTC. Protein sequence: CASSEVRRGGYEQYF.

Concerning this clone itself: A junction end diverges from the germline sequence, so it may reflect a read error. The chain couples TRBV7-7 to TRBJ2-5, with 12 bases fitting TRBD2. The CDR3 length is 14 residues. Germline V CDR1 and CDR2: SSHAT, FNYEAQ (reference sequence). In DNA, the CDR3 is TGTGCTAGCAGCCCGACTAGCGGGGGTGAGACCCAGTACTTC. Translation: CASSPTSGGETQYF.

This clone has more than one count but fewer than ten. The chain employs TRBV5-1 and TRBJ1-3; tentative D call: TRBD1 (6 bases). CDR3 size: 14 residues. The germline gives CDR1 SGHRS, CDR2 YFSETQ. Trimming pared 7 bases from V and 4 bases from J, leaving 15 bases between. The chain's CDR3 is CASGSTGSGNTIYF. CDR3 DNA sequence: TGCGCCAGCGGATCTACAGGGTCCGGAAACACCATATATTTT.

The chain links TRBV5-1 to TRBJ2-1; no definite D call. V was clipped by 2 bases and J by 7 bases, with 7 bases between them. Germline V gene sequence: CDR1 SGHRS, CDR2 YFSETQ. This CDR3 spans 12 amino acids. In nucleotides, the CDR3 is TGCGCCAGCAGCTTTCAAGCTAATGAGCAGTTCTTC. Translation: CASSFQANEQFF.

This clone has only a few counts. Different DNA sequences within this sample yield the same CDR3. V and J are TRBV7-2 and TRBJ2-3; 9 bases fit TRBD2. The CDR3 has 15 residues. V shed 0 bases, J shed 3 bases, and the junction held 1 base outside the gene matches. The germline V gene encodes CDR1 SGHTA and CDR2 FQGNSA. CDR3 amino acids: CASSLASGGTDTQYF. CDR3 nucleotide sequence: TGTGCCAGCAGCTTAGCTAGCGGGGGTACAGATACGCAGTATTTT.

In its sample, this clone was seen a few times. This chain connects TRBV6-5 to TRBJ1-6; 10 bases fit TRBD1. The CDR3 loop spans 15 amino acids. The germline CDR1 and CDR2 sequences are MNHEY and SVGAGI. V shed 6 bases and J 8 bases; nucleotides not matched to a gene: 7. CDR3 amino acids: CASSPRQGAYSPLHF. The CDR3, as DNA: TGTGCCAGCAGCCCCCGACAGGGGGCTTATTCACCCCTCCACTTT.

DNA for the CDR3: TGTGCCAGTAACGCAGGTGGCTACGAGCAGTACTTC. Residues: CASNAGGYEQYF. The chain links TRBV19 to TRBJ2-7; D not resolved. Trimming shortened V by 7 bases and J by 3 bases, and 10 bases separated the two germline ends. Germline values: CDR1 LNHDA, CDR2 SQIVND (reference sequence). The CDR3 consists of 12 residues.

The CDR3 reads CASRLLRSQETQYF. The CDR3 DNA is TGTGCCAGCAGGCTTCTCCGGAGCCAAGAGACCCAGTACTTC. This sequence joins TRBV7-9 and TRBJ2-5; D is undetermined. Between the trimmed V and J ends, which lost 6 bases and 1 base, there was a span of 12 bases. Germline lookup yields CDR1 SEHNR and CDR2 FQNEAQ (reference sequence). This CDR3 has 14 residues.

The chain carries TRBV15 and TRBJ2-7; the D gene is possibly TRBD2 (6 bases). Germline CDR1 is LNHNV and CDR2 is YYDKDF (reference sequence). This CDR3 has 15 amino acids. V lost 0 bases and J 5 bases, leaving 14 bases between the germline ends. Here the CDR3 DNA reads TGTGCCACCAGCAGAGATGGAGGGGATCACCACGAGCAGTACTTC. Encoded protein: CATSRDGGDHHEQYF.

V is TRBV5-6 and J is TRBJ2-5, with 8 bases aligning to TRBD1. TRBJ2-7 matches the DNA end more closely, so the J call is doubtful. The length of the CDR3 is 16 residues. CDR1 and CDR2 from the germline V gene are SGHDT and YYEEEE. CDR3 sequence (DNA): TGTGCCAGCAGCGAGCTACAGGGGGACCTCTCCTACGAGCAGTACTTC. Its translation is CASSELQGDLSYEQYF.

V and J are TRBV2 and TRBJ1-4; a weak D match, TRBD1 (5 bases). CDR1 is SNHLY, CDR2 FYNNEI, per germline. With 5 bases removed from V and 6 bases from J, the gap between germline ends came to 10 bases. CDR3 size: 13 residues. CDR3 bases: TGTGCCAGCAGTCGGGGGAGGGATGAAAAACTGTTTTTT. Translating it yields CASSRGRDEKLFF. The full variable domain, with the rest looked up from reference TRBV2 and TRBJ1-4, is EPEVTQTPSHQVTQMGQEVILRCVPISNHLYFYWYRQILGQKVEFLVSFYNNEISEKSEIFDDQFSVERPDGSNFTLKIRSTKLEDSAMYFCASSRGRDEKLFFGSGTQLSVL.

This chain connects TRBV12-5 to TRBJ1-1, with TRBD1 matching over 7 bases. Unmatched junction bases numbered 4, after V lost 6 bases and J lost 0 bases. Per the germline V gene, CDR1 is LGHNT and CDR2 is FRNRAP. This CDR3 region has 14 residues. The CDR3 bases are TGTGCTAGTGGCCTGGACAGGCTGAACACTGAAGCTTTCTTT. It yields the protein CASGLDRLNTEAFF.

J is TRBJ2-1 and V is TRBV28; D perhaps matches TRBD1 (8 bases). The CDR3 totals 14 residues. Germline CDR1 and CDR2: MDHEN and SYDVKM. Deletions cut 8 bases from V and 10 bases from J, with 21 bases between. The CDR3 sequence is CASLTNDRGGEQFF. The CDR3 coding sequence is TGTGCCAGCCTCACAAACGACAGGGGAGGGGAGCAGTTCTTC.

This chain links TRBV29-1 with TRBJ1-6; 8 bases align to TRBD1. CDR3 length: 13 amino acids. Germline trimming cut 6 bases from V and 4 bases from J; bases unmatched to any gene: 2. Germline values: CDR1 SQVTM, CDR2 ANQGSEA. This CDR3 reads CSVRDRYNSPLHF. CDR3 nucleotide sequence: TGCAGCGTACGGGACAGGTATAATTCACCCCTCCACTTT.